The clone carrying this T cell receptor (beta chain) has a count of ten or more. Its specificity is unknown. This entry belongs to a study of regulatory T cells in long-lasting Graves disease. Study as a whole: Persistence in Graves' disease denoted antithyroid drug use beyond 5 years alongside positive TSH receptor antibodies.

The authors built TCR beta libraries using iRepertoire HTBI primers and Arm-PCR of CDR3 regions. Methods used by the authors: The samples yielded fewer than 75 TRBV and more than eleven TRBJ segments. TCRdb recomputed calls from the multiplex PCR reads with MiXCR, one row per CDR3 protein. None of the V and J calls come from the authors' own analysis; TCRdb made them. The repertoire holds 300,000 to 350,000 distinct CDR3 sequences, with about 18% as singletons. V trimming: 5 bases; J trimming: 6 bases; junction bases outside the gene matches: 5. Germline V CDR1 and CDR2: LGHDT, YNNKEL (reference sequence). The CDR3 spans 14 residues. Study-wide results and limits: Possibly, too few samples lowered accuracy. Newly diagnosed disease favored TRBV20-1 and TRBJ2-1 over persistent disease.

Time point meaning: persistent/refractory GD, antithyroid drugs over 5 years with positive TRAb. PBMCs were the source of the RNA used for TCR sequencing. This TCR was recovered from a female donor with Graves disease. The sample here was peripheral blood mononuclear cells (PBMCs), taken when the disease was refractory, from a patient treated with antithyroid drugs. V and J are TRBV3-1 and TRBJ2-5; 11 bases are a match to TRBD1. CDR3 nucleotide sequence: TGTGCCAGCAGCTTAGGACAGGGGGCCCAGACCCAGTACTTC. Its protein product is CASSLGQGAQTQYF.